A selection of T cell receptor beta chains follows, all from one sample in a study of beta chain features in type 1 diabetes. The table came from immunoSEQ multiplex PCR; TCRdb's copy has only in-frame clones and leaves some out. The table includes more than 250,000 clones, about 13% detected once. Sequences were obtained from naive CD4+ T cells from blood. Receptor source: a man younger than 45 with type 1 diabetes. Each CDR3 is given with its conserved first and last residue. D genes are given only for firm matches. Clone size, where shown, is once, few, many, or a class for clones that have expanded.

j_gene	v_gene	abundance	d_gene	CDR3aa	CDR3nt
TRBJ1-2	TRBV25-1	few	TRBD1	CASSESGGGYGYTF	TGTGCCAGCAGTGAATCAGGGGGCGGCTATGGCTACACCTTC
TRBJ2-7	TRBV5-1	-	TRBD1	CASSSTGRYEQYF	TGCGCCAGCAGCTCGACAGGGCGGTACGAGCAGTACTTC
TRBJ1-5	TRBV19	-	TRBD1	CASSYQGRGLNQPQHF	TGTGCCAGTAGCTATCAGGGCAGGGGGTTAAATCAGCCCCAGCATTTT
TRBJ2-7	TRBV5-1	-	TRBD1	CASSLAGTDPKEQYF	TGCGCCAGCAGCTTGGCCGGGACAGATCCTAAAGAGCAGTACTTC
TRBJ2-3	TRBV19	-	-	CASSNRDDTQYF	TGTGCCAGTAGTAACAGGGATGATACGCAGTATTTT
TRBJ2-7	TRBV28	few	TRBD1	CASRPWRTGAFEQYF	TGTGCCAGCCGCCCCTGGAGGACAGGGGCTTTCGAGCAGTACTTC
TRBJ2-7	TRBV6-5	few	TRBD2	CASRTGLAYEQYF	TGTGCCAGCAGAACGGGACTAGCCTACGAGCAGTACTTC
TRBJ2-1	TRBV2	few	TRBD2	CASLSGPSNEQFF	TGTGCCAGCCTTAGCGGGCCAAGCAATGAGCAGTTCTTC
TRBJ2-3	TRBV15	few	TRBD2	CATSRAAGEADTQYF	TGTGCCACCAGCAGAGCCGCGGGGGAGGCAGATACGCAGTATTTT
TRBJ2-3	TRBV7-9	-	-	CASSSSSVSTDTQYF	TGTGCCAGCAGCTCTAGTAGCGTAAGCACAGATACGCAGTATTTT
TRBJ2-5	TRBV9	few	TRBD2	CASSVGLRAGGGQETQYF	TGTGCCAGCAGCGTAGGCCTTAGAGCGGGAGGTGGGCAAGAGACCCAGTACTTC
TRBJ2-1	TRBV19	few	TRBD2	CASKLAGANEQFF	TGTGCCAGTAAACTAGCGGGAGCGAATGAGCAGTTCTTC
TRBJ1-5	TRBV7-2	few	-	CASSLSWGDNQPQHF	TGTGCCAGCAGCCTATCATGGGGAGACAATCAGCCCCAGCATTTT
TRBJ2-1	TRBV28	-	-	CATLGGDNEQFF	TGTGCCACCTTAGGGGGAGACAATGAGCAGTTCTTC
TRBJ2-5	TRBV18	few	-	CASSPPLQETQYF	TGTGCCAGCTCACCACCACTCCAAGAGACCCAGTACTTC
TRBJ1-4	TRBV5-6	-	-	CASSLLEEKLFF	TGTGCCAGCAGCTTGTTAGAAGAAAAACTGTTTTTT
TRBJ2-4	TRBV2	once	-	CASSKDGFRGNIQYF	TGTGCCAGCAGCAAAGACGGATTCAGGGGAAACATTCAGTACTTC
TRBJ1-2	TRBV18	-	-	CASSLNTEPDGYTF	TGTGCCAGCTCACTGAATACGGAGCCGGATGGCTACACCTTC
TRBJ2-7	TRBV5-1	-	-	CASSLESAGSYEQYF	TGCGCCAGCAGCTTGGAGTCGGCAGGGTCCTACGAGCAGTACTTC
TRBJ2-5	TRBV5-1	few	TRBD2	CASTLTSVQETQYF	TGCGCCAGCACCCTGACTAGCGTCCAAGAGACCCAGTACTTC
TRBJ2-1	TRBV28	few	TRBD2	CASSLSAAGGPFF	TGTGCCAGCAGTTTATCGGCTGCGGGAGGGCCTTTCTTC
TRBJ1-1	TRBV23-1	-	-	CASSTQGQTEAFF	TGCGCCAGCAGTACCCAGGGGCAAACTGAAGCTTTCTTT
TRBJ2-7	TRBV5-6	few	TRBD2	CASSLATSDRYF	TGTGCCAGCAGCTTGGCGACTAGCGATAGGTACTTC
TRBJ2-7	TRBV7-2	few	TRBD1	CASSPTGSYEQYF	TGTGCCAGCAGTCCGACAGGGTCCTACGAGCAGTACTTC
TRBJ2-1	TRBV7-9	-	TRBD2	CASSLTSGYYNEQFF	TGTGCCAGCAGCTTGACTAGCGGATACTACAATGAGCAGTTCTTC
TRBJ2-7	TRBV28	few	TRBD1	CATLSSGGSSSYEQYF	TGTGCCACCCTTTCATCAGGGGGCTCAAGCTCCTACGAGCAGTACTTC
TRBJ2-7	TRBV30	-	TRBD2	CAWSYPLAGGPYEQYF	TGTGCCTGGAGTTATCCTCTAGCGGGAGGGCCCTACGAGCAGTACTTC
TRBJ1-1	TRBV7-2	few	-	CASSPGRVGAFF	TGTGCCAGCAGCCCAGGGAGGGTGGGAGCTTTCTTT
TRBJ2-2	TRBV9	-	-	CASRAGPNTGELFF	TGTGCCAGCAGGGCAGGGCCGAACACCGGGGAGCTGTTTTTT
TRBJ2-1	TRBV7-3	few	TRBD2	CASSIKREGVNEQFF	TGTGCCAGCAGCATTAAGCGGGAGGGTGTGAATGAGCAGTTCTTC
TRBJ2-7	TRBV15	few	-	CATSRDGLAAAYEQYF	TGTGCCACCAGCAGAGATGGGTTAGCGGCGGCATACGAGCAGTACTTC
TRBJ1-1	TRBV27	few	-	CASSIYRAGTEAFF	TGTGCCAGCAGTATTTACAGGGCAGGCACTGAAGCTTTCTTT
TRBJ2-3	TRBV6-1	-	-	CASSGPGSFGNTQYF	TGTGCCAGCAGTGGACCAGGGTCCTTCGGAAATACGCAGTATTTT
TRBJ2-7	TRBV18	-	TRBD2	CASSPRLAGDYEQYF	TGTGCCAGCTCCCCTCGACTAGCGGGAGACTACGAGCAGTACTTC
TRBJ1-1	TRBV2	-	-	CASTPQYNTEAFF	TGTGCCAGCACCCCTCAGTATAACACTGAAGCTTTCTTT
TRBJ2-7	TRBV19	-	-	CASRIDAQGTYEQYF	TGTGCCAGTAGAATCGATGCTCAGGGGACCTACGAGCAGTACTTC
TRBJ2-1	TRBV14	few	-	CASSLSTALEQFF	TGTGCCAGCAGCCTATCGACTGCCTTGGAGCAGTTCTTC
TRBJ2-3	TRBV2	-	-	CASSPGSRVTDTQYF	TGTGCCAGCAGCCCGGGTTCGCGGGTCACAGATACGCAGTATTTT
TRBJ2-7	TRBV28	-	TRBD1	CASIGRTGSYEQYF	TGTGCCAGCATCGGAAGGACAGGATCCTACGAGCAGTACTTC
TRBJ2-1	TRBV29-1	-	-	CSVGPGTLSYNEQFF	TGCAGCGTTGGGCCCGGGACTCTCTCCTACAATGAGCAGTTCTTC